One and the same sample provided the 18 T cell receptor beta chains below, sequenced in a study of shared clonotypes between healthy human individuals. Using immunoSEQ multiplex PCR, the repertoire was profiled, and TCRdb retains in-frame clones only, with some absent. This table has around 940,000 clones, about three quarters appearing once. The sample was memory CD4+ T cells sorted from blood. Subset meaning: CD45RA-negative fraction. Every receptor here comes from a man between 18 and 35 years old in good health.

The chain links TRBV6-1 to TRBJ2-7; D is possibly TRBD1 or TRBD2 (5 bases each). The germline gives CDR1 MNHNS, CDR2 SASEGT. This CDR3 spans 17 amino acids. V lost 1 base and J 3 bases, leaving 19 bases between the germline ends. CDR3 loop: CASSEDPRKGTIYEQYF. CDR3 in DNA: TGTGCCAGCAGTGAAGACCCCCGGAAAGGGACCATCTACGAGCAGTACTTC.

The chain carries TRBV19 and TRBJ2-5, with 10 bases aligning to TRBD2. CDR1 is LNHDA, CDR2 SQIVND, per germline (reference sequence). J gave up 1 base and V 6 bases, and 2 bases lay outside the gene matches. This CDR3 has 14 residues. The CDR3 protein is CASSASGGQETQYF. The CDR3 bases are TGTGCCAGTAGCGCTAGCGGGGGCCAAGAGACCCAGTACTTC.

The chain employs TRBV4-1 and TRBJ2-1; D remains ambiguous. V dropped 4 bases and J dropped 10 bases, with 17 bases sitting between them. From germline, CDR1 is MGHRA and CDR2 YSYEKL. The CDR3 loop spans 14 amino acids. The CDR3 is CASSPGLLVGEQFF. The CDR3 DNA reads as TGCGCCAGCAGCCCCGGTCTTCTAGTCGGGGAGCAGTTCTTC.

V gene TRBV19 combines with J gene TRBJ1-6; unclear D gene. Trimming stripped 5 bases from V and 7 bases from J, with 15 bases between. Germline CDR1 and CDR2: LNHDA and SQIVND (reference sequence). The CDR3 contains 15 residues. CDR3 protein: CASSAREQPNSPLHF. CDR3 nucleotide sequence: TGTGCCAGTAGTGCTAGGGAACAGCCAAATTCACCCCTCCACTTT.

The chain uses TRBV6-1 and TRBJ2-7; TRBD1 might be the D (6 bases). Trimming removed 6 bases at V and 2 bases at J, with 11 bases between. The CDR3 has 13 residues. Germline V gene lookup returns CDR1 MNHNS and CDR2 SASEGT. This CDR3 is CASRVQGPYEQYF. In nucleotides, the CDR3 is TGTGCCAGCAGGGTACAGGGACCCTACGAGCAGTACTTC.

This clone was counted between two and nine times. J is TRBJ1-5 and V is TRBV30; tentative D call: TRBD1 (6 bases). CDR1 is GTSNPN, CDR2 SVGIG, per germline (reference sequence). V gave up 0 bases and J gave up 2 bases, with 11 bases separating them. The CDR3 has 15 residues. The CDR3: CAWSVGGGGNQPQHF. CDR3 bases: TGTGCCTGGAGTGTCGGCGGGGGCGGCAATCAGCCCCAGCATTTT.

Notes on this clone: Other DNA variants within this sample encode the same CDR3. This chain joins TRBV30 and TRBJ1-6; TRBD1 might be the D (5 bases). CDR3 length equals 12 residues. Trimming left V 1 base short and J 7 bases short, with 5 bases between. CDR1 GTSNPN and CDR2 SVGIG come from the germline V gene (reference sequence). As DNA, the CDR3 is TGTGCCTGGAGTGAGGGGAATTCACCCCTCCACTTT. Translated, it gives CAWSEGNSPLHF.

In nucleotides, the CDR3 is TGTGCCATCAGTGAGTCGCGGGGGGCGGGCGATGAGCAGTTCTTC. This encodes CAISESRGAGDEQFF. The chain combines TRBV10-3 with TRBJ2-1; the match to TRBD2 covers 8 bases. The V gene end was trimmed by 0 bases and the J gene end by 8 bases; junction bases not matched to a gene: 6. Germline loops: CDR1 ENHRY, CDR2 SYGVKD. This CDR3 spans 15 amino acids.

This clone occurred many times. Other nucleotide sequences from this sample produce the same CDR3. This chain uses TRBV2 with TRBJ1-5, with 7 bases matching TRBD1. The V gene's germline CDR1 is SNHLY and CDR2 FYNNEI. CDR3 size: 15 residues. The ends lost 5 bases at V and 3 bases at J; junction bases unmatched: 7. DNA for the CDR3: TGTGCCAGCAGTAAAGACAGGGATTTCAATCAGCCCCAGCATTTT. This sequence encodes CASSKDRDFNQPQHF.

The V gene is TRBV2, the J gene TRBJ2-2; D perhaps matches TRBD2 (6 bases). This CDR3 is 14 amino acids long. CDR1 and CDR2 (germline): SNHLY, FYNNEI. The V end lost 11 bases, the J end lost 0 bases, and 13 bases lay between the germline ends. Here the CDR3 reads CAGAGLSNTGELFF. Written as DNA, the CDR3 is TGTGCCGGGGCGGGACTCTCGAACACCGGGGAGCTGTTTTTT.

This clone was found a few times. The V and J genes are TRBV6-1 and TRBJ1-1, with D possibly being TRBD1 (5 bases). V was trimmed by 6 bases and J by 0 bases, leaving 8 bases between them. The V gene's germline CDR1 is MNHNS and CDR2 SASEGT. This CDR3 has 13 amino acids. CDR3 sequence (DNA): TGTGCCAGCAGGGGGACCCTGAACACTGAAGCTTTCTTT. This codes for CASRGTLNTEAFF.

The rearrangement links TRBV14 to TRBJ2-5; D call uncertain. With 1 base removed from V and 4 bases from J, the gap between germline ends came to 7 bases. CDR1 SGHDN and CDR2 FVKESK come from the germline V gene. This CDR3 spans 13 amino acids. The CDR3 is CASSQGSRETQYF. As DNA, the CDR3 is TGTGCCAGCAGCCAAGGAAGTAGAGAGACCCAGTACTTC.

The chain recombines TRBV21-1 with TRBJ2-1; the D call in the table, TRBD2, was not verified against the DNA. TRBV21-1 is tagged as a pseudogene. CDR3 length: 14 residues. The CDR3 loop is CASSKAQIAYEQFF. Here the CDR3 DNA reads TGTGCCAGCAGCAAAGCGCAAATAGCTTATGAGCAGTTCTTC.

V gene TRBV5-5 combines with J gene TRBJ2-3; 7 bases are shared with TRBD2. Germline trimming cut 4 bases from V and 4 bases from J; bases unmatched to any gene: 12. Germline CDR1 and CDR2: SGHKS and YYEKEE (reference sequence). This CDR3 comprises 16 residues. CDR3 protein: CASSPGDAGAADTQYF. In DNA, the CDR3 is TGTGCCAGCAGCCCGGGGGATGCGGGAGCCGCAGATACGCAGTATTTT.

This CDR3 reads CASSLAAGRSYEQYF. CDR3 bases: TGCGCCAGCAGCTTGGCCGCGGGGCGATCCTACGAGCAGTACTTC. The genes are TRBV5-1 and TRBJ2-7; maybe TRBD2 (6 bases). The V gene's germline CDR1 is SGHRS and CDR2 YFSETQ. Trimming removed 0 bases at V and 1 base at J, with 11 bases between. This CDR3 is 15 amino acids long.

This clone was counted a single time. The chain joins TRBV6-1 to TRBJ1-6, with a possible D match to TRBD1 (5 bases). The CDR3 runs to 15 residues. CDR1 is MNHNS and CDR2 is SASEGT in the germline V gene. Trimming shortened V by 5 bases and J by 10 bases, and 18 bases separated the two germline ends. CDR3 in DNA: TGTGCCAGCAGTTCCGAGAGCAGGGCTGTGTCACCCCTCCACTTT. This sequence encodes CASSSESRAVSPLHF.

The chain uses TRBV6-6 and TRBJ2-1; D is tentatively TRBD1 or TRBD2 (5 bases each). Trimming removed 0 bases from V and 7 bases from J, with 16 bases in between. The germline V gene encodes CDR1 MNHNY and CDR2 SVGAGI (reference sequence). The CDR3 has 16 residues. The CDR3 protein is CASSYSGDPAKNEQFF. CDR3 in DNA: TGTGCCAGCAGTTACTCAGGGGACCCAGCTAAGAATGAGCAGTTCTTC.

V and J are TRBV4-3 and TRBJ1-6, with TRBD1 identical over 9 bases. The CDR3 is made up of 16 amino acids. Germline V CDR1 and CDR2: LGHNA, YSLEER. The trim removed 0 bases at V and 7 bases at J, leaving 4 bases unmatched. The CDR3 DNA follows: TGCGCCAGCAGCCAAGAGGGGACAGGGTGGAATTCACCCCTCCACTTT. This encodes CASSQEGTGWNSPLHF.